This entry describes one T cell receptor beta chain. Its target is unknown. This specimen belongs to a study of cytomegalovirus exposure and HLA in healthy donors. Points from the study as a whole: The study designated about 160 TCR beta chains cytomegalovirus-associated.

The CDR3 covers 13 residues. CDR1 is SGHAT, CDR2 FQNNGV, per germline. The germline V and J ends were trimmed by 1 base and 6 bases, with 9 bases remaining between them. PCR was performed using 60 Vbeta and 13 Jbeta primers. Profiled with immunoSEQ multiplex PCR; TCRdb holds only in-frame clones, not every one. The table shows more than 150,000 clones, with roughly 85% occurring only once. This sequence joins TRBV11-2 and TRBJ1-2; tentative D call: TRBD1 (5 bases). The clonotype originates from a woman aged 18-29 years in good health and CMV-seronegative. The sample taken for sequencing was PBMCs. The CDR3 bases are TGTGCCAGCAGCTTAGCTTCAGGGAATGGCTACACCTTC. Translation gives CASSLASGNGYTF.